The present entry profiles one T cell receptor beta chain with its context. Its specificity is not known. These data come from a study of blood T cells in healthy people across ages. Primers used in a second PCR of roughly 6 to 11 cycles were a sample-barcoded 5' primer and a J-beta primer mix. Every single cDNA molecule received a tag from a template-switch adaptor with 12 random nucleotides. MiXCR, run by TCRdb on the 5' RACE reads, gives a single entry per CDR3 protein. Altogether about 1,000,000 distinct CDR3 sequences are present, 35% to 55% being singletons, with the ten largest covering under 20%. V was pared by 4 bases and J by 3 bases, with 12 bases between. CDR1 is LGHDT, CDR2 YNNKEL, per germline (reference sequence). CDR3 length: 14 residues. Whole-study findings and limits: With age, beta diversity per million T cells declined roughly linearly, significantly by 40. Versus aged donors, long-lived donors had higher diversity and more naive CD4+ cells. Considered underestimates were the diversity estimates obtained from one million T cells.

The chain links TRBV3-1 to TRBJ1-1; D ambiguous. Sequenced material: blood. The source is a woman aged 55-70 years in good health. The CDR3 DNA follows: TGTGCCAGCAGCCTCTTTAACGGGGACACTGAAGCTTTCTTT. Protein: CASSLFNGDTEAFF.